This T cell receptor (beta chain) is drawn from a study of yellow fever vaccine responses in identical twins. Germline V lookup: CDR1 SGHAT, CDR2 FQDESV (reference sequence). The CDR3 extends over 16 amino acids. Trimming stripped 6 bases from V and 2 bases from J, with 18 bases between. TCRdb called the RT-PCR reads again in MiXCR, with one record for every CDR3 protein. This table has some 23,000 distinct CDR3 sequences, roughly 73% appearing once. J is TRBJ2-3 and V is TRBV11-1, with D perhaps matching TRBD1 or TRBD2 (5 bases each). The clonotype was recovered from a woman younger than 30 who received the yellow fever vaccine. This specimen consisted of T cells from blood (PBMCs), unsorted or a sorted subset (not recorded which), obtained before or after yellow fever vaccination (not recorded which). CDR3 residues: CASSGNVEGYTDTQYF. The DNA for the CDR3 is TGTGCCAGCAGTGGAAACGTAGAGGGGTACACAGATACGCAGTATTTT.